Sequencing of this T cell receptor beta chain was carried out in a study of regulatory T cells in long-lasting Graves disease (dated by TCRdb to the early 2020s). Turning to the overall study: Persistent Graves' disease was defined as persistently positive TSH receptor autoantibodies together with antithyroid drug treatment for over 5 years. In the clinical cohort, patients with persistent Graves' disease had used antithyroid drugs for an average of around 9.9 years. A total of 33 samples were covered by TCR sequencing, comprising about 13 persistent and some 20 newly diagnosed Graves' disease patients. The study was conducted in China and was registered as a clinical trial. This study used TCR sequencing and RNA sequencing of peripheral blood to compare persistent Graves' disease patients against newly diagnosed Graves' disease patients. Broader findings and caveats from the paper: Persistent patients shared more public clonotypes among themselves (around 3,000) than newly diagnosed patients did (roughly 910). Because the primary lesion, thyroid tissue, could not be accessed, the study looked at peripheral blood alone. Persistent Graves' disease patients showed lower TCR Shannon entropy and fewer highly expanded clones than newly diagnosed patients, suggesting clonal expansion. Sequencing and analysis were limited to the TCR beta chain. The small sample size was acknowledged by the authors as a limitation that may reduce accuracy.

Interpreted using the paper, the time point label stands for: persistent/refractory GD, antithyroid drugs over 5 years with positive TRAb. For both TCR sequencing and RNA sequencing, RNA was extracted from PBMCs in TRIzol. The diagnosis of Graves' disease was made according to American Thyroid Association guidelines. Recruitment of patients was carried out at an endocrinology department in Xi'an, China. Each patient gave approximately 9.7 milliliters of peripheral blood, collected in an EDTA anticoagulant tube. Ficoll Paque Plus density gradient separation was used to isolate PBMCs, and no additional T cell sorting was done. RNA quality was checked with an Agilent 2100 Bioanalyzer and agarose gel, and concentration with a NanoDrop 2000. The library relied on multiplex PCR. This sample was sequenced with an Illumina HiSeq 4000. To build TCR beta libraries, CDR3 regions were amplified by Arm-PCR using iRepertoire HTBI primers. Gel purification was performed on PCR products prior to sequencing. The original pipeline was this. A total of around 66 TRBV and 14 TRBJ segments were identified across samples and were used for gene usage analysis of CDR3 amino acid clonotypes. Filtered high-quality paired reads were merged into contigs using COPE and FqMerger. BLAST was used to align contigs to IMGT TRBV, TRBD and TRBJ reference genes, and CDR3 was defined according to IMGT. Highly expanded clones were defined as clonotypes with a frequency above 0.1%. Shannon entropy was used to measure repertoire diversity, and the Gini coefficient was used to measure V-J evenness. Public clonotypes were defined as clonotypes shared by more than one individual. TCRdb's own reprocessing of the public reads used fastp at Q25 and MiXCR and kept productive beta chains. For every CDR3 protein sequence, its rows merge into one entry that carries the most common genes and DNA. The V and J calls come from TCRdb's annotation, not from the publication. This sample has around 450,000 distinct CDR3 sequences in its table, and 20% to 25% of those were observed once. In total, the top ten clones hold approximately 6.4% of the sample.

There are a few counts of this clonotype. The specificity of this receptor is unknown. Base qualities are not at hand, and no much larger clone is one base apart. The sequence was obtained from a female donor with Graves disease. The sequencing used peripheral blood mononuclear cells (PBMCs), collected when the disease was refractory, from a patient treated with antithyroid drugs.

This receptor carries the CDR3 CASSLAGGPDTDTQYF. Here is the DNA: TGTGCCAGCAGTTTAGCTGGGGGCCCGGACACAGATACGCAGTATTTT. The rearrangement joined TRBV12-3 or TRBV12-4 to TRBJ2-3; the D segment could be TRBD1, given 6 matching bases. The germline ends are 12 bases apart after V is trimmed by 0 bases and J by 2 bases. The CDR3 covers 16 residues, taking in both the cysteine and the phenylalanine. The retained sequence is limited to the CDR3, 48 bases, with the frame set at the first base.